This T cell receptor (beta chain) was retrieved from a study of T cell responses to AZD1222 COVID-19 vaccine. The wider study: Pooling of second doses given at about 4 or about 12 weeks was done.

Assay: immunoSEQ multiplex PCR; the TCRdb copy retains only in-frame clones and omits some. The sample lists fewer than 200,000 clones; roughly 89% were seen once. The germline V and J ends were trimmed by 2 bases and 3 bases, with 12 bases remaining between them. From germline, CDR1 is LGHNA and CDR2 YSLEER. This CDR3 spans 15 amino acids. Whole-study results and caveats: A mostly white British donor set with more females was recruited, and clonal diversity was possibly underestimated. The CD4 TCRs associated with vaccination extended across spike and predominated at 160-218 and 743-854. In the spike-specific TCR repertoire, nearly half reportedly target unmutated variant regions.

Details on this clone: Its cognate antigen is unknown.

This chain uses TRBV4-3 with TRBJ2-3; D is possibly TRBD1 or TRBD2 (6 bases each). The source of this sequence is an adult in good health. The source was peripheral blood, collected on day 0 of AZD1222 vaccination. This chain's CDR3 is CASSQREGGTDTQYF. CDR3 bases: TGCGCCAGCAGCCAACGGGAAGGGGGGACAGATACGCAGTATTTT.